What follows are 12 T cell receptor beta chains derived from one specimen sequenced in a study of brain metastases from non-small cell lung cancer. Method: immunoSEQ multiplex PCR; TCRdb's copy keeps in-frame clones and lacks some. The table shows more than 800 clones, with around 84% occurring only once. Specimen: tumor-adjacent normal tissue. The receptors were gathered from a donor over 35 with non-small cell lung cancer.

This clone was counted once. This chain joins TRBV5-1 and TRBJ2-5, with 10 bases lining up with TRBD2. The germline V gene encodes CDR1 SGHRS and CDR2 YFSETQ. J lost 2 bases, V lost 4 bases, and 2 bases had no gene match. The CDR3 loop spans 14 amino acids. The CDR3 DNA follows: TGCGCCAGCAGCATGGGACTAGCGCAAGAGACCCAGTACTTC. Amino acid sequence: CASSMGLAQETQYF. Drawing the rest from reference TRBV5-1 and TRBJ2-5, the complete variable domain is KAGVTQTPRYLIKTRGQQVTLSCSPISGHRSVSWYQQTPGQGLQFLFEYFSETQRNKGNFPGRFSGRQFSNSRSEMNVSTLELGDSALYLCASSMGLAQETQYFGPGTRLLVL.

The V call is TRBV3-1 (or the pseudogene TRBV3-2), the J call TRBJ2-5; TRBD2 matches 8 bases. Looked up from germline, CDR1 is LGHDT and CDR2 is YNNKEL (reference sequence). This CDR3 contains 15 residues. Trimming cost V 0 bases and J 5 bases; bases outside gene matches: 5. The DNA of the CDR3 is TGTGCCAGCAGCCAAGAAGCGGGGGTCGGGGAGACCCAGTACTTC. It codes for CASSQEAGVGETQYF.

The chain couples TRBV30 to TRBJ1-1, with D possibly being TRBD1 (5 bases). Germline assignment: CDR1 GTSNPN and CDR2 SVGIG (reference sequence). The ends were cut back, 2 bases at V and 6 bases at J, with 13 bases in the middle. This CDR3 spans 13 amino acids. The CDR3 region has the DNA TGTGCCTGGAGTATTAAGACAGCTTCTGAAGCTTTCTTT. Translated: CAWSIKTASEAFF. Based on the CDR3 plus reference TRBV30 and TRBJ1-1, the full variable domain is SQTIHQWPATLVQPVGSPLSLECTVEGTSNPNLYWYRQAAGRGLQLLFYSVGIGQISSEVPQNLSASRPQDRQFILSSKKLLLSDSGFYLCAWSIKTASEAFFGQGTRLTVV.

The chain is built from TRBV6-5 and TRBJ2-1; D not resolved. The V gene lost 2 bases and the J gene lost 8 bases, with 19 bases spanning the gap. There are 16 residues in the CDR3. Germline values: CDR1 MNHEY, CDR2 SVGAGI. CDR3 coding DNA: TGTGCCAGCAGTTACCTCAGCCCCTTCCTAGGGCATGAGCAGTTCTTC. Encoded protein: CASSYLSPFLGHEQFF.

This clone has more than one count but fewer than ten. The J gene is TRBJ1-2, the V gene TRBV5-6, with D possibly TRBD1 on 5 matching bases. Germline V lookup: CDR1 SGHDT, CDR2 YYEEEE. This CDR3 has 16 amino acids. V was cut by 0 bases and J by 4 bases, with 16 bases left in between. Here the CDR3 reads CASSLGAYGGSYGYTF. CDR3 sequence (DNA): TGTGCCAGCAGCTTGGGGGCCTACGGGGGAAGCTATGGCTACACCTTC.

V and J are TRBV15 and TRBJ2-2, with a possible D match to TRBD1 (6 bases). V dropped 9 bases and J dropped 4 bases, with 18 bases sitting between them. Germline values: CDR1 LNHNV, CDR2 YYDKDF (reference sequence). The CDR3 consists of 15 residues. In nucleotides, the CDR3 is TGTGCCACTCGAGGGGGAAGGCGGCTCACCGGGGAGCTGTTTTTT. It codes for CATRGGRRLTGELFF.

The chain links TRBV27 to TRBJ1-2; D is perhaps TRBD1 (5 bases). Germline lookup yields CDR1 MNHEY and CDR2 SMNVEV (reference sequence). Trimming stripped 8 bases from V and 4 bases from J, with 17 bases between. The CDR3 consists of 14 residues. DNA for the CDR3: TGTGCCAGCGGGGGAAGGGAGGGTGGCTATGGCTACACCTTC. Translation: CASGGREGGYGYTF.

V gene TRBV7-3 combines with J gene TRBJ2-2; D gene ambiguous. V was clipped by 3 bases and J by 7 bases, with 9 bases between them. The germline V gene has CDR1 SGHTA and CDR2 FQGTGA. The length of the CDR3 is 13 residues. CDR3 residues: CASSLIGRGELFF. The CDR3 DNA reads TGTGCCAGCAGCTTGATAGGCCGCGGGGAGCTGTTTTTT.

This clone was seen only once. The rearrangement uses TRBV11-3 and TRBJ2-3; no clear D gene. CDR3 length: 16 amino acids. Trimming stripped 5 bases from V and 4 bases from J, with 19 bases between. Germline-derived CDR1 and CDR2 are SGHNT and YENEEA. CDR3 DNA sequence: TGTGCCAGCAGCGCTTATTTACTTGGTACGGCAGATACGCAGTATTTT. It codes for CASSAYLLGTADTQYF.

The chain couples TRBV13 to TRBJ1-3; the D is unclear. V was shortened by 4 bases and J by 0 bases, with 19 bases between the two germline ends. The CDR3 sequence is 18 residues long. Germline lookup yields CDR1 PRHDT and CDR2 FYEKMQ (reference sequence). The DNA of the CDR3 is TGTGCCAGCAGCTACACTCCTCTCAGGAGCTACTCTGGAAACACCATATATTTT. Translated: CASSYTPLRSYSGNTIYF.

This clone was picked up a small number of times. J is TRBJ2-5 and V is TRBV6-4, with TRBD2 matching over 12 bases. The CDR3 spans 16 residues. The V gene end was trimmed by 6 bases and the J gene end by 2 bases; junction bases not matched to a gene: 7. CDR1 is MRHNA, CDR2 SNTAGT, per germline. CDR3 region: CASRGRTSGIQETQYF. For the CDR3, the DNA is TGTGCCAGCAGGGGACGGACTAGCGGGATTCAAGAGACCCAGTACTTC.

This sequence joins TRBV10-3 and TRBJ2-1, with D hard to call. The CDR3 has 14 amino acids. The germline CDR1 and CDR2 sequences are ENHRY and SYGVKD. Trimming pared 0 bases from V and 0 bases from J, leaving 3 bases between. This CDR3 reads CAISESISYNEQFF. The DNA for the CDR3 is TGTGCCATCAGTGAGTCGATCTCCTACAATGAGCAGTTCTTC.